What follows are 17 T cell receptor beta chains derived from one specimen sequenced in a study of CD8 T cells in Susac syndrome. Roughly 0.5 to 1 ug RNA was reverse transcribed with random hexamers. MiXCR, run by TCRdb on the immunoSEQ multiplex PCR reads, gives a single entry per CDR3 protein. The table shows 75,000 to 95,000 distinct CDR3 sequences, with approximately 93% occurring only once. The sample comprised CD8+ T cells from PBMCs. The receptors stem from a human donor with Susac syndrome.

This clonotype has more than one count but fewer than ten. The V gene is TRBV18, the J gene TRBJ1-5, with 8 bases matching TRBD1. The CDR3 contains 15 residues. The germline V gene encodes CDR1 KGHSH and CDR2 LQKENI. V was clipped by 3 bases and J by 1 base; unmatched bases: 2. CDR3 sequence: CASSPTGESNQPQHF. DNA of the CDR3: TGTGCCAGCTCACCGACAGGGGAGAGCAATCAGCCCCAGCATTTT.

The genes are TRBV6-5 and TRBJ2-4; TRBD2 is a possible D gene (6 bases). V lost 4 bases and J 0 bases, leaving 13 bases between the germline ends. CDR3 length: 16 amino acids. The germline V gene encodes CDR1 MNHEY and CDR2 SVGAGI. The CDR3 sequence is CASSSLGGIAKNIQYF. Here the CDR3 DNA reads TGTGCCAGCAGTTCTCTAGGCGGGATAGCCAAAAACATTCAGTACTTC.

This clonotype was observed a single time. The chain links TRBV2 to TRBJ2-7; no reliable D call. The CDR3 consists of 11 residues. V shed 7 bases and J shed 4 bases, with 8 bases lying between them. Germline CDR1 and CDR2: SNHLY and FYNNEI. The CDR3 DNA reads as TGTGCCAGCACCAAAGGTTACGAGCAGTACTTC. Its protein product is CASTKGYEQYF.

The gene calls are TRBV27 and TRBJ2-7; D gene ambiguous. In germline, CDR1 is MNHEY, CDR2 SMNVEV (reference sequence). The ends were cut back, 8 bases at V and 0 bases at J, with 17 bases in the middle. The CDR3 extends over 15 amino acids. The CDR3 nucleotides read TGTGCCAGCCGGAGAGGCGGAGTACGCTCCTACGAGCAGTACTTC. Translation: CASRRGGVRSYEQYF.

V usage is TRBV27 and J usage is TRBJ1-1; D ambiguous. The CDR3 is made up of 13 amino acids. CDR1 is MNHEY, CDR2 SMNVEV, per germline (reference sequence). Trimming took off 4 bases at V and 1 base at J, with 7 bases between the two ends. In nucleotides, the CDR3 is TGTGCCAGCAGTTCCCACAGGAACACTGAAGCTTTCTTT. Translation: CASSSHRNTEAFF.

The CDR3 loop reads CASRRAASTDTQYF. The CDR3 DNA sequence: TGTGCCAGTAGGCGAGCAGCTAGCACAGATACGCAGTATTTT. This rearrangement joins TRBV19 to TRBJ2-3; D unclear. V was trimmed by 6 bases and J by 0 bases, leaving 10 bases between them. Germline CDR1 reads LNHDA; CDR2 reads SQIVND (reference sequence). This CDR3 has 14 residues.

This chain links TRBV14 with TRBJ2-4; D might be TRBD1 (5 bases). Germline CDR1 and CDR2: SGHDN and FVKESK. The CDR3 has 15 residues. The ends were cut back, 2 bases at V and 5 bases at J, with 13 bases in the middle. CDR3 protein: CASSQLGRGENIQYF. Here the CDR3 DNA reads TGTGCCAGCAGCCAATTGGGAAGGGGTGAAAACATTCAGTACTTC.

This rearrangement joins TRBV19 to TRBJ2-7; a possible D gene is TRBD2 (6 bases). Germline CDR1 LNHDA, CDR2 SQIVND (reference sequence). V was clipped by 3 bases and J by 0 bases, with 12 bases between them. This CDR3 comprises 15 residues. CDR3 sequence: CASSIVGGASYEQYF. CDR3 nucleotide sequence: TGTGCCAGTAGTATTGTCGGAGGGGCCTCCTACGAGCAGTACTTC.

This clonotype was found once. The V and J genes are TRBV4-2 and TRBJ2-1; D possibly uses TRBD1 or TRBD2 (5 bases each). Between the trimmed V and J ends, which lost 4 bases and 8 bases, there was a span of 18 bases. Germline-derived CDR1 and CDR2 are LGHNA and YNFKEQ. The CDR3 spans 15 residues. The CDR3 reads CASSLEGTNGDEQFF. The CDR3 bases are TGTGCCAGCAGCCTTGAAGGGACGAACGGCGATGAGCAGTTCTTC.

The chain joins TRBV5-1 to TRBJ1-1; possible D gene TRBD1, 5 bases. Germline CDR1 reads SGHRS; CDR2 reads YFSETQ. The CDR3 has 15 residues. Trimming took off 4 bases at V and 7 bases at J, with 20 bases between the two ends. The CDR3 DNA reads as TGCGCCAGCAGCCCGTACGGGACGGACCACCGTGAAGCTTTCTTT. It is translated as CASSPYGTDHREAFF.

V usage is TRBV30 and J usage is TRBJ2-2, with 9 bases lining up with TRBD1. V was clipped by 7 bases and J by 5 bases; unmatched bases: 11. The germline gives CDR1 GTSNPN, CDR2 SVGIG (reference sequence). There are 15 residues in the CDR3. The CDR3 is CASGGQGGFTGELFF. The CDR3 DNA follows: TGTGCCTCAGGGGGACAGGGAGGTTTTACCGGGGAGCTGTTTTTT.

CDR3 in DNA: TGCGCCAGCAGCCAAGAACTAGCGGAAGCCTACGAGCAGTACTTC. This codes for CASSQELAEAYEQYF. The chain joins TRBV4-3 to TRBJ2-7; TRBD2 agrees at 8 bases. This CDR3 is 15 amino acids long. Germline lookup yields CDR1 LGHNA and CDR2 YSLEER. V dropped 0 bases and J dropped 2; count of bases not matched to a gene: 3.

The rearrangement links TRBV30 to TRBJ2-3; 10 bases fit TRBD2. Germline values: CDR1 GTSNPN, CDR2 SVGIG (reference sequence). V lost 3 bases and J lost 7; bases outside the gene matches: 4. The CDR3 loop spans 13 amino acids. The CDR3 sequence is CAWSSSGSNTQYF. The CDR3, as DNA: TGTGCCTGGAGCTCTAGCGGGAGTAATACGCAGTATTTT.

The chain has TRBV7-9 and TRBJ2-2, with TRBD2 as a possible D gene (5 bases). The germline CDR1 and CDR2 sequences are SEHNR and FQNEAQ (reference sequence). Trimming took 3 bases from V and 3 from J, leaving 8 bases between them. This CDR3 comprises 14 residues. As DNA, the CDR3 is TGTGCCAGCAGCTTCCGGGGATACACCGGGGAGCTGTTTTTT. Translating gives CASSFRGYTGELFF.

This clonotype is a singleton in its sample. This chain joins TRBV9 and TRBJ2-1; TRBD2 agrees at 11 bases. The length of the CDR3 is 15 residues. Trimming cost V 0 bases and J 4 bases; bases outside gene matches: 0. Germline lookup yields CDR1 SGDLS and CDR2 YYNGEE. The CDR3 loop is CASSVVAGGYNEQFF. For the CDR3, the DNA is TGTGCCAGCAGCGTAGTAGCGGGGGGGTACAATGAGCAGTTCTTC.

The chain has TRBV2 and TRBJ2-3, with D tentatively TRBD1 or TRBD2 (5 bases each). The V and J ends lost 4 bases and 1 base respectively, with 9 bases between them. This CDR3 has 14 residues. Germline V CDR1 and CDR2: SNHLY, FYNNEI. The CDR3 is CASSGGTRTDTQYF. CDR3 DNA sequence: TGTGCCAGCAGTGGGGGGACCCGCACAGATACGCAGTATTTT. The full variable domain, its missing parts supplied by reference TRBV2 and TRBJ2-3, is EPEVTQTPSHQVTQMGQEVILRCVPISNHLYFYWYRQILGQKVEFLVSFYNNEISEKSEIFDDQFSVERPDGSNFTLKIRSTKLEDSAMYFCASSGGTRTDTQYFGPGTRLTVL.

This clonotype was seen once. The chain's CDR3 is CASSFLTGSNQPQHF. Written as DNA, the CDR3 is TGTGCCAGTAGTTTCCTGACAGGTAGCAATCAGCCCCAGCATTTT. V gene TRBV19 combines with J gene TRBJ1-5; D is perhaps TRBD1 (6 bases). Trimming removed 5 bases at V and 0 bases at J, with 11 bases between. The CDR3 contains 15 residues. CDR1 and CDR2 (germline): LNHDA, SQIVND (reference sequence). Full variable domain (rest looked up from reference TRBV19 and TRBJ1-5): DGGITQSPKYLFRKEGQNVTLSCEQNLNHDAMYWYRQDPGQGLRLIYYSQIVNDFQKGDIAEGYSVSREKKESFPLTVTSAQKNPTAFYLCASSFLTGSNQPQHFGDGTRLSIL.